The 10 T cell receptor beta chains below come from one sample, sequenced in a study of T cells after yellow fever vaccination. TCRdb re-analysed the 5' RACE reads in MiXCR, keeping a single row per CDR3 protein. There are some 500,000 distinct CDR3 sequences in the sample; around an eighth occur only once, and more than 12% lies in the top ten. The source was PBMCs, collected on the day of the yellow fever booster vaccination. Every receptor here comes from a man aged 30 to 45 who received the YFV17D yellow fever vaccine.

This clonotype appeared a few times. This rearrangement joins TRBV19 to TRBJ2-5; D uncertain. Germline-derived CDR1 and CDR2 are LNHDA and SQIVND (reference sequence). V lost 3 bases, J lost 3 bases, and 8 bases lay in between. The CDR3 has 13 amino acids. CDR3 sequence: CASSMGRKETQYF. The CDR3 DNA follows: TGTGCCAGTAGTATGGGCAGGAAAGAGACCCAGTACTTC.

This chain links TRBV27 with TRBJ2-2; 7 nucleotides agree with TRBD2. With 3 bases clipped from V and 0 bases from J, the junction kept 7 bases outside the gene matches. From germline, CDR1 is MNHEY and CDR2 SMNVEV (reference sequence). The CDR3 sequence is 17 residues long. The CDR3 nucleotides are TGTGCCAGCAGTTTCTTATCGGGAGGACCGAACACCGGGGAGCTGTTTTTT. It encodes CASSFLSGGPNTGELFF.

In its sample, this clonotype was seen a few times. Its ends do not fully match the called genes, so a read error is possible. V gene TRBV7-8 combines with J gene TRBJ2-4; D gene unclear. The CDR3 is 13 residues long. Per the germline V gene, CDR1 is SGHVS and CDR2 is FQNEAQ. The CDR3: CASSFKSSAVQYF. DNA for the CDR3: TGTGCCAGCAGCTTTAAGTCCTCGGCGGTTCAATACTTC.

This clonotype was seen only a few times. The chain links TRBV18 to TRBJ2-3, with D maybe TRBD1 (5 bases). Germline V gene data show CDR1 as KGHSH and CDR2 as LQKENI. The CDR3 length is 14 residues. Trimming left V 2 bases short and J 5 bases short, with 11 bases between. The CDR3 reads CASSPMGPKDTQYF. CDR3 DNA sequence: TGTGCCAGCTCACCAATGGGGCCGAAAGATACGCAGTATTTT.

The chain couples TRBV5-6 to TRBJ1-2; D is possibly TRBD1 (5 bases). CDR1 is SGHDT, CDR2 YYEEEE, per germline. Trimming shortened V by 4 bases and J by 6 bases, and 22 bases separated the two germline ends. This CDR3 is 16 amino acids long. The chain's CDR3 is CASSRLVGGTGDGYTF. The CDR3 coding sequence is TGTGCCAGCAGCCGTTTGGTTGGTGGCACAGGAGATGGCTACACCTTC.

J is TRBJ2-5 and V is TRBV5-1; tentative D call: TRBD2 (5 bases). The CDR3 covers 15 residues. Trimming took 1 base from V and 3 from J, leaving 13 bases between them. Germline V gene lookup returns CDR1 SGHRS and CDR2 YFSETQ. Here the CDR3 DNA reads TGCGCCAGCAGCTTGTCCGGGAATTCGGAAGAGACCCAGTACTTC. Amino acid sequence: CASSLSGNSEETQYF.

In this sample, this clonotype turned up a few times. This rearrangement joins TRBV20-1 to TRBJ2-7; D gene unclear. Trimming stripped 0 bases from V and 6 bases from J, with 9 bases between. The CDR3 covers 12 residues. In germline, CDR1 is DFQATT, CDR2 SNEGSKA (reference sequence). Here the CDR3 DNA reads TGCAGTGCTAGAGATCCCTTAAGCGAGCAGTACTTC. Protein: CSARDPLSEQYF.

V is TRBV19 and J is TRBJ2-1; D unclear. This CDR3 region has 15 residues. Germline loops: CDR1 LNHDA, CDR2 SQIVND (reference sequence). Trimming stripped 5 bases from V and 0 bases from J, with 11 bases between. The CDR3 sequence: CASSGSTSSYNEQFF. Written as DNA, the CDR3 is TGTGCCAGTAGTGGGTCGACGAGCTCCTACAATGAGCAGTTCTTC.

CDR3 sequence reads: CASSPPEGGRGYNEQFF. In DNA, the CDR3 is TGTGCCAGCAGCCCCCCAGAGGGCGGGAGAGGGTACAATGAGCAGTTCTTC. The chain links TRBV5-4 to TRBJ2-1, with 7 bases identical to TRBD2. Germline V gene sequence: CDR1 SGHNT, CDR2 YYREEE (reference sequence). CDR3 size: 17 residues. J was trimmed by 4 bases and V by 4 bases; bases with no gene match: 14. The full variable domain, with the rest looked up from reference TRBV5-4 and TRBJ2-1, is ETGVTQSPTHLIKTRGQQVTLRCSSQSGHNTVSWYQQALGQGPQFIFQYYREEENGRGNFPPRFSGLQFPNYSSELNVNALELDDSALYLCASSPPEGGRGYNEQFFGPGTRLTVL.

This clonotype appeared a few times. This chain uses TRBV10-2 with TRBJ1-2; D not resolved. The CDR3 has 12 amino acids. Germline CDR1 is WSHSY and CDR2 is SAAADI. V was pared by 8 bases and J by 12 bases, with 19 bases between. The CDR3 region is CASSPIRTENTF. CDR3 in DNA: TGCGCCAGCTCACCTATTAGGACGGAGAACACCTTC.